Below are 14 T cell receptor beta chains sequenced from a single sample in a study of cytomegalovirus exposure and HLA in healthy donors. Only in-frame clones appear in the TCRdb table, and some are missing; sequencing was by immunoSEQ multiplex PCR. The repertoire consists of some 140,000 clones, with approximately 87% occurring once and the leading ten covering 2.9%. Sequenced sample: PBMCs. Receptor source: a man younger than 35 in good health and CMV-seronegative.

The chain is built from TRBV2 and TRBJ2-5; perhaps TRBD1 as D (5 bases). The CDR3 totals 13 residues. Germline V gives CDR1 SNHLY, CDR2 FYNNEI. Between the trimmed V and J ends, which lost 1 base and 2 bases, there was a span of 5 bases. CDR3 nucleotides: TGTGCCAGCAGTGAAGACAGGCAAGAGACCCAGTACTTC. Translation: CASSEDRQETQYF. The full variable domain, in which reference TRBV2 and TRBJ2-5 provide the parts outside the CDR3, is EPEVTQTPSHQVTQMGQEVILRCVPISNHLYFYWYRQILGQKVEFLVSFYNNEISEKSEIFDDQFSVERPDGSNFTLKIRSTKLEDSAMYFCASSEDRQETQYFGPGTRLLVL.

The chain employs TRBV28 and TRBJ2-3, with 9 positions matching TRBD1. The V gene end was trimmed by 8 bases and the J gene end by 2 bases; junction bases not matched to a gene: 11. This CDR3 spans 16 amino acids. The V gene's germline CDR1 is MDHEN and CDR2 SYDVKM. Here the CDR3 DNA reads TGTGCCAGCTGGACAGGGGAACCCCTTGACACAGATACGCAGTATTTT. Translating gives CASWTGEPLDTDTQYF.

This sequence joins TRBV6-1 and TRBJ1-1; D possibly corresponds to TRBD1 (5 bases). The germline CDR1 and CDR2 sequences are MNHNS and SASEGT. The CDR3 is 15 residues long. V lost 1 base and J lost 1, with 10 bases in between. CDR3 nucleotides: TGTGCCAGCAGTGAAGGGTGGGGCAGGAACACTGAAGCTTTCTTT. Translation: CASSEGWGRNTEAFF.

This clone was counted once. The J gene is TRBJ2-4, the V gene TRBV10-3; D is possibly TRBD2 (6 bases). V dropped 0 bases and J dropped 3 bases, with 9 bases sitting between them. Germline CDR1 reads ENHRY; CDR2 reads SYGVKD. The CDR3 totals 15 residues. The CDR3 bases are TGTGCCATCAGTGAGTCGTTGGGGGGCAAAAACATTCAGTACTTC. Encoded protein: CAISESLGGKNIQYF.

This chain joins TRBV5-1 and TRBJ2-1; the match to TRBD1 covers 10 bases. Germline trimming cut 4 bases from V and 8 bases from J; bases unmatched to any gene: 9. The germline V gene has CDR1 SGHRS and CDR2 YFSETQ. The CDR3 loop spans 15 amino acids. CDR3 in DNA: TGCGCCAGCAGCACCTTGGGACAGGGGTCCCATGAGCAGTTCTTC. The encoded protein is CASSTLGQGSHEQFF.

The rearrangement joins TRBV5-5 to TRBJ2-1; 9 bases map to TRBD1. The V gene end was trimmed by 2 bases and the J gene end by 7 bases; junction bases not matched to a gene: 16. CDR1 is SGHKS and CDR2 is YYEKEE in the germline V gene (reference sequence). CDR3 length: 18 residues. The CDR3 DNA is TGTGCCAGCAGCTTTACCCCGGGACAGGGTCGGGTTTTGAATGAGCAGTTCTTC. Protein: CASSFTPGQGRVLNEQFF.

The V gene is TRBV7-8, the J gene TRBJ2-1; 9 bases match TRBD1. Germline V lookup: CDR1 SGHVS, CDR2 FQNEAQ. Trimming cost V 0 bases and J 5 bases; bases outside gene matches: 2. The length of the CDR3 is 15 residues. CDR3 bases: TGTGCCAGCAGCTTAGCACGGACAGGGGACAATGAGCAGTTCTTC. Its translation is CASSLARTGDNEQFF.

The CDR3 sequence is CASSPPGFRYEQYF. In DNA, the CDR3 is TGTGCCAGCAGCCCCCCCGGGTTTAGGTACGAGCAGTACTTC. This chain joins TRBV7-8 and TRBJ2-7; the D is unclear. CDR3 length: 14 residues. CDR1 is SGHVS and CDR2 is FQNEAQ in the germline V gene. Trimming left V 5 bases short and J 4 bases short, with 15 bases between.

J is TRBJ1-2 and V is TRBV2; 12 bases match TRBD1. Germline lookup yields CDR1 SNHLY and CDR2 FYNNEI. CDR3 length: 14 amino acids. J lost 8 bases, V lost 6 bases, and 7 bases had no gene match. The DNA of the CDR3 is TGTGCCAGCAGGAGGGACAGGGGGCCCGACGGCTACACCTTC. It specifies CASRRDRGPDGYTF.

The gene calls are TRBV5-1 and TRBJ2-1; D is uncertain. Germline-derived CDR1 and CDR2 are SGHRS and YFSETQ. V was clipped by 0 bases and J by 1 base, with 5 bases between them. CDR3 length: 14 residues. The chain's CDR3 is CASSLGPSYNEQFF. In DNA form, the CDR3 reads TGCGCCAGCAGCTTGGGGCCGTCCTACAATGAGCAGTTCTTC.

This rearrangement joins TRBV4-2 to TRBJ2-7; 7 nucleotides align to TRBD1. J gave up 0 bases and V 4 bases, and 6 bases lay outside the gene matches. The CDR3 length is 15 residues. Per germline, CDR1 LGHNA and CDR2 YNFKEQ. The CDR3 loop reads CASSRPGQTSYEQYF. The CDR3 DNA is TGTGCCAGCAGCCGGCCGGGACAGACCTCCTACGAGCAGTACTTC.

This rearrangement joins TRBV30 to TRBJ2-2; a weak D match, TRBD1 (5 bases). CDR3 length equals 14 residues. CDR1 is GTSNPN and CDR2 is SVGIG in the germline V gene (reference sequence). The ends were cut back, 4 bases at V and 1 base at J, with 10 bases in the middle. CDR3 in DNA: TGTGCCTGGAAAAGGACACGGAACACCGGGGAGCTGTTTTTT. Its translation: CAWKRTRNTGELFF. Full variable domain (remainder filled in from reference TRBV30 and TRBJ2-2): SQTIHQWPATLVQPVGSPLSLECTVEGTSNPNLYWYRQAAGRGLQLLFYSVGIGQISSEVPQNLSASRPQDRQFILSSKKLLLSDSGFYLCAWKRTRNTGELFFGEGSRLTVL.

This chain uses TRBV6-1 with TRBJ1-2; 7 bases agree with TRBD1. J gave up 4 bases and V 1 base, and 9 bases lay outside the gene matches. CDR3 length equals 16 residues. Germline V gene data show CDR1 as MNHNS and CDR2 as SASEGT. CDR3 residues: CASSEGRVTGRYGYTF. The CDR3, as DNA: TGTGCCAGCAGTGAAGGAAGGGTGACAGGGCGCTATGGCTACACCTTC.

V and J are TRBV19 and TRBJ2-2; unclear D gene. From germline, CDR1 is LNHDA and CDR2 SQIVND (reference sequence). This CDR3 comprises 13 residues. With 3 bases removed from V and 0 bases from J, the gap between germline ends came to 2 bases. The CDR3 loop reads CASSITNTGELFF. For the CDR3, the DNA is TGTGCCAGTAGTATCACGAACACCGGGGAGCTGTTTTTT.